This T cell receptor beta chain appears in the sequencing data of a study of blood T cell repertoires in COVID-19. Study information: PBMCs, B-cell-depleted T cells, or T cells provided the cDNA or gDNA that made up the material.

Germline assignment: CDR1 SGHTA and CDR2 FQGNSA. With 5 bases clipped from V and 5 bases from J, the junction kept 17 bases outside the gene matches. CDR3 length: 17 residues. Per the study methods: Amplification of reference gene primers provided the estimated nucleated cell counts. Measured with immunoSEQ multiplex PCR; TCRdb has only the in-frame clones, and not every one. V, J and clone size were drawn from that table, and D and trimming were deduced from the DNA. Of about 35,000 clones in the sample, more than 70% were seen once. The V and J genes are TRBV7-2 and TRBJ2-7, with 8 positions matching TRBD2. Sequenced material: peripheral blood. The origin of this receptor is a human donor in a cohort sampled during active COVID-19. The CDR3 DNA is TGTGCCAGCAGCCTCAGCGTTGGCGGGGGGCTAGGTGACGAGCAGTACTTC. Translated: CASSLSVGGGLGDEQYF. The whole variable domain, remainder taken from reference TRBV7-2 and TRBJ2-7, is GAGVSQSPSNKVTEKGKDVELRCDPISGHTALYWYRQSLGQGLEFLIYFQGNSAPDKSGLPSDRFSAERTGGSVSTLTIQRTQQEDSAVYLCASSLSVGGGLGDEQYFGPGTRLTVT.